This T cell receptor (beta chain) emerged from a study of blood T cells in healthy people across ages. The second PCR ran roughly 7 to 11 cycles with a sample-barcoded 5' primer and J-beta primers. MiXCR, applied by TCRdb to the 5' RACE reads, yields one record per CDR3 protein. Of about 670,000 distinct CDR3 sequences detected, approximately 40% appear once; the ten largest clones hold about 32%. General study points: Researchers judged that diversity estimates from one million T cells fell short of true values. Both higher diversity and more naive CD4+ cells marked long-lived donors when set against aged donors.

This clonotype was counted between two and nine times. Its antigen is unidentified. The CDR3 covers 17 residues. CDR1 is MNHEY, CDR2 SVGEGT, per germline. V lost 5 bases, J lost 0 bases, and 8 bases stayed unmatched. This receptor was obtained from an elderly man in good health. The sequenced material came from blood. The chain recombines TRBV6-2 or TRBV6-3 with TRBJ2-4; 9 bases line up with TRBD1. In DNA form, the CDR3 reads TGTGCCAGCAGTCAAACCGGACAGGGGATAGCCAAAAACATTCAGTACTTC. It codes for CASSQTGQGIAKNIQYF.